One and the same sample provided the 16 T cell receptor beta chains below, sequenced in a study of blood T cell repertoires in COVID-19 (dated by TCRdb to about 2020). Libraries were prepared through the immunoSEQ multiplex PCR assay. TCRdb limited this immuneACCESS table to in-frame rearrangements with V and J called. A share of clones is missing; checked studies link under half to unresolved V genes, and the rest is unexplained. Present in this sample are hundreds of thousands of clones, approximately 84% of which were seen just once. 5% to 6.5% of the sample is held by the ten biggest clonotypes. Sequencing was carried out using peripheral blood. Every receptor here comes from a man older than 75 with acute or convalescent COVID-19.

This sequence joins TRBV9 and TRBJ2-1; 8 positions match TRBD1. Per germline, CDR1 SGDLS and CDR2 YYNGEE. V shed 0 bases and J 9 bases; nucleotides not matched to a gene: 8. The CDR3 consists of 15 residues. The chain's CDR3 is CASSVEGQGAFEQFF. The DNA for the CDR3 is TGTGCCAGCAGCGTAGAGGGGCAGGGGGCCTTTGAGCAGTTCTTC.

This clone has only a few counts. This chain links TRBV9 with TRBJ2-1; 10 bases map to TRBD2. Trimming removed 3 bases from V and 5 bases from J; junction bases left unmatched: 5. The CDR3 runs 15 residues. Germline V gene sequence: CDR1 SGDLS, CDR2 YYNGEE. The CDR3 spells CASSAGTSVNNEQFF. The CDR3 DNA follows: TGTGCCAGCAGCGCTGGGACTAGCGTGAACAATGAGCAGTTCTTC.

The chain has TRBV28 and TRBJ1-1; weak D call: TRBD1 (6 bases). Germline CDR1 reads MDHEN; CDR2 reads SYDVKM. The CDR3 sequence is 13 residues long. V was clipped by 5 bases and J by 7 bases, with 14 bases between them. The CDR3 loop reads CASSRTQGGEAFF. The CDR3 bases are TGTGCCAGCAGTCGAACACAGGGCGGTGAAGCTTTCTTT.

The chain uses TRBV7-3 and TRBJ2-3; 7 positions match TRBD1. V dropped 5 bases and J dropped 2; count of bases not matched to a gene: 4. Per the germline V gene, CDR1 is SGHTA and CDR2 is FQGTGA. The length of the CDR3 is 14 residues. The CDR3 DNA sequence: TGTGCCAGCAGCCTACAGGGGAACACAGATACGCAGTATTTT. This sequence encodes CASSLQGNTDTQYF.

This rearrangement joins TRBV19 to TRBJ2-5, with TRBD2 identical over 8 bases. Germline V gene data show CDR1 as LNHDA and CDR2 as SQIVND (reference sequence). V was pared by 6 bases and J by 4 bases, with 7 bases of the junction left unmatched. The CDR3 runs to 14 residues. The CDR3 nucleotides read TGTGCCAGTAGCAAGTCAGCGGGAGCAGAGACCCAGTACTTC. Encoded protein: CASSKSAGAETQYF.

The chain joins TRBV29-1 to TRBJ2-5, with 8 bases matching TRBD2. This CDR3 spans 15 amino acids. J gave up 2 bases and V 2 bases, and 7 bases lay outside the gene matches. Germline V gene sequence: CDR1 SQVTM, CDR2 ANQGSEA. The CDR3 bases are TGCAGCGTTGAATTAGCGGGGAACCAACAAGAGACCCAGTACTTC. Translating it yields CSVELAGNQQETQYF.

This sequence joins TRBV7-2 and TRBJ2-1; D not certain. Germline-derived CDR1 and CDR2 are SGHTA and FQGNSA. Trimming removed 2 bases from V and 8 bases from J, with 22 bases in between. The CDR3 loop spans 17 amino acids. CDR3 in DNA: TGTGCCAGCAGCTTAAGATCCCCCTTTGATTTGGCCGATGAGCAGTTCTTC. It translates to CASSLRSPFDLADEQFF.

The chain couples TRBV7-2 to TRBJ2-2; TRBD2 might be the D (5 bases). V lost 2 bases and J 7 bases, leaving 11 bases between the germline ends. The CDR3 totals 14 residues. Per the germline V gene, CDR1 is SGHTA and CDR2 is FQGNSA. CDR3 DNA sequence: TGTGCCAGCAGCTTAAGCCTGGCGGGCGGGGAGCTGTTTTTT. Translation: CASSLSLAGGELFF.

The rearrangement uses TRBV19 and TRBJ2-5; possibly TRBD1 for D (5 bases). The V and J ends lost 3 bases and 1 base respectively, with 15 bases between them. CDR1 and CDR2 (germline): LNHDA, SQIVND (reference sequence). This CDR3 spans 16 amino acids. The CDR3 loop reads CASSMLAGRGQETQYF. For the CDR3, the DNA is TGTGCCAGTAGTATGTTGGCAGGGCGAGGCCAAGAGACCCAGTACTTC.

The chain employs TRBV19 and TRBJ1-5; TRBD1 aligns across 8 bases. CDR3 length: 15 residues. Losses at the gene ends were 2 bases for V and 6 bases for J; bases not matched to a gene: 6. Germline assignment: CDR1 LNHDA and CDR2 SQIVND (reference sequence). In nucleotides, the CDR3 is TGTGCCAGTAGTATAAGGCAGGGGGCTAGTCAGCCCCAGCATTTT. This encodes CASSIRQGASQPQHF. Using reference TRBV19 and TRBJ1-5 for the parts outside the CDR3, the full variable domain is DGGITQSPKYLFRKEGQNVTLSCEQNLNHDAMYWYRQDPGQGLRLIYYSQIVNDFQKGDIAEGYSVSREKKESFPLTVTSAQKNPTAFYLCASSIRQGASQPQHFGDGTRLSIL.

The CDR3 protein is CASSRGNTAGGSPLHF. The CDR3 DNA follows: TGTGCCAGCAGCCGGGGGAATACAGCAGGAGGCTCACCCCTCCACTTT. The rearrangement joins TRBV7-2 to TRBJ1-6, with a tentative D call TRBD1 (5 bases). Trimming shortened V by 5 bases and J by 10 bases, and 21 bases separated the two germline ends. From germline, CDR1 is SGHTA and CDR2 FQGNSA. The CDR3 has 16 amino acids.

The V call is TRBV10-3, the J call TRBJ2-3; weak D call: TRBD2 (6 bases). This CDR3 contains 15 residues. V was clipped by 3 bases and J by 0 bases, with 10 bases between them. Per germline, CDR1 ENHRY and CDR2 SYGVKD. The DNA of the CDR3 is TGTGCCATCAGTGACGGAGGGGTGAGCACAGATACGCAGTATTTT. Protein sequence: CAISDGGVSTDTQYF.

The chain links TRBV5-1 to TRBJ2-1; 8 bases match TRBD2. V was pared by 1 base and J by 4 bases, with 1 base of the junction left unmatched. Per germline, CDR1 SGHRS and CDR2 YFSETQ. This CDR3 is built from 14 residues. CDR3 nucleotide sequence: TGCGCCAGCAGCTTGAGCGGGGGATACAATGAGCAGTTCTTC. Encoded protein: CASSLSGGYNEQFF.

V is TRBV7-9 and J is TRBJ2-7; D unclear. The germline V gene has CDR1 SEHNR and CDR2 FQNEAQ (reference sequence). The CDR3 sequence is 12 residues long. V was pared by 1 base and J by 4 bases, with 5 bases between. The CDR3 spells CASSLGAYEQYV. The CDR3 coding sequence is TGTGCCAGCAGCTTAGGGGCGTACGAGCAGTACGTC.

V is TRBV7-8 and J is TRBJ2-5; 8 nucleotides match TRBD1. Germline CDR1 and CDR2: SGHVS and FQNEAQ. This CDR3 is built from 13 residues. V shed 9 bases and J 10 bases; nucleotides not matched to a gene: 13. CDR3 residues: CASFQDREWGQYF. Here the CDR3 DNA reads TGTGCCAGTTTTCAGGACAGGGAATGGGGCCAGTACTTC.

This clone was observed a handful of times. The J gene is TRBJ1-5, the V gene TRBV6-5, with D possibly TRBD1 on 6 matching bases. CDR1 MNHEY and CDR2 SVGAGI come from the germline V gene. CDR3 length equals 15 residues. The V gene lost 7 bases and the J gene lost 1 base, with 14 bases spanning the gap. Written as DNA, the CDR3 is TGTGCCAGCATATGGGACAAGAGGAGCAATCAGCCCCAGCATTTT. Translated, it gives CASIWDKRSNQPQHF.